The T cell receptor (beta chain) under discussion was sequenced for a study of preoperative IRX-2 immunotherapy in early breast cancer. The treatment denotes: preoperative locoregional IRX-2 cytokine immunotherapy. Sequenced by immunoSEQ multiplex PCR; TCRdb stores in-frame clones only, minus some. The table records roughly 93,000 clones, 75% to 90% of them present only once. The V gene's germline CDR1 is KGHSH and CDR2 LQKENI. V was pared by 6 bases and J by 3 bases, with 14 bases between. This CDR3 has 14 amino acids. This receptor was identified in a human donor with breast cancer. This chain links TRBV18 with TRBJ1-2, with D possibly being TRBD1 (6 bases). This material consisted of tumor tissue, taken after IRX-2 immunotherapy. The CDR3: CASSQYPGDYGYTF. The DNA for the CDR3 is TGTGCCAGCTCGCAATACCCAGGGGACTATGGCTACACCTTC.